This TCR beta chain originates from a study of blood T cell repertoires in COVID-19. Study context: Acute and convalescent COVID-19 specimens originated in the United States, Italy and Spain.

V was clipped by 5 bases and J by 1 base; unmatched bases: 5. CDR1 is MNHEY and CDR2 is SVGAGI in the germline V gene. This CDR3 comprises 14 residues. Assay: immunoSEQ multiplex PCR; the TCRdb copy retains only in-frame clones and omits some. The repertoire holds tens of thousands of clones, with over 60% as singletons. Sequencing used peripheral blood. The rearrangement joins TRBV6-5 to TRBJ2-7, with TRBD1 matching 7 bases. The source of this sequence is a man in his 70s with COVID-19, enrolled during active disease. CDR3 DNA: TGTGCCAGCAGTCTACGGGACAGATCCTACGAGCAGTACTTC. This translates into CASSLRDRSYEQYF.